These 2 T cell receptor beta chains were all obtained from the same sample, sequenced in a study of cytomegalovirus exposure and HLA in healthy donors. Method: immunoSEQ multiplex PCR; TCRdb's copy keeps in-frame clones and lacks some. In the table there are around 300,000 clones, 88% of which are singletons. Sequencing was performed on PBMCs. The receptors originated from a woman in her late teens or twenties in good health and CMV-seronegative.

This chain connects TRBV7-9 to TRBJ2-1, with 13 positions matching TRBD2. Trimming removed 1 base from V and 2 bases from J; junction bases left unmatched: 5. The CDR3 extends over 18 amino acids. Germline lookup yields CDR1 SEHNR and CDR2 FQNEAQ (reference sequence). The CDR3 sequence is CASSLGGLAGSAYNEQFF. In nucleotides, the CDR3 is TGTGCCAGCAGCTTAGGGGGACTAGCGGGATCGGCCTACAATGAGCAGTTCTTC.

The chain has TRBV6-1 and TRBJ1-4, with unresolved D. This CDR3 is 15 amino acids long. Germline CDR1 reads MNHNS; CDR2 reads SASEGT. V lost 1 base to trimming and J lost 4 bases, with 10 bases between them. CDR3 region: CASSEVHGFNEKLFF. The DNA of the CDR3 is TGTGCCAGCAGTGAAGTGCACGGGTTTAATGAAAAACTGTTTTTT.